These T cell receptor beta chains were read from a single sample in a study of CD8+CD57+ T cells in acquired aplastic anemia. TCRdb re-analysed the reads in MiXCR, keeping a single row per CDR3 protein. Found here are approximately 160,000 distinct CDR3 sequences, approximately 51% of them singletons; the top ten hold 2.5% to 4%. The sequenced material came from sorted CD4+, CD8+, or CD8+CD57+ T cells (not recorded which) from PBMCs. Every receptor here comes from a human donor with aplastic anemia. Each CDR3 is given with its conserved first and last residue. The D gene is left open where the match is weak. Where a row states a size, it is once, few, many or the class of an expanded clone; other rows omit it.

few	TRBV15	TRBJ2-1	TRBD1	CATSRGTGNVPNEQFF	TGTGCCACCAGCAGAGGGACAGGGAATGTCCCAAATGAGCAGTTCTTC
many	TRBV15	TRBJ2-1	NA	CATSILPANEQFF	TGTGCCACCAGCATCCTTCCAGCGAATGAGCAGTTCTTC
NA	TRBV25-1	TRBJ1-6	NA	CASSGLGNSPLHF	TGTGCCAGCAGTGGCCTTGGGAATTCACCCCTCCACTTT
many	TRBV14	TRBJ2-5	NA	CASNKAPQETQYF	TGTGCCAGCAACAAGGCTCCACAAGAGACCCAGTACTTC
medium-sized	TRBV12-3/TRBV12-4	TRBJ1-6	TRBD1	CASSPGTENSPLHF	TGTGCCAGCAGTCCGGGGACAGAGAATTCACCCCTCCACTTT
NA	TRBV20-1	TRBJ1-6	NA	CSARGGQVYSPLHF	TGCAGTGCTAGAGGCGGGCAGGTCTATTCACCCCTCCACTTT
NA	TRBV19	TRBJ1-2	NA	CASRRQAEGYTF	TGTGCCAGTAGACGACAGGCCGAAGGCTACACCTTC
NA	TRBV15	TRBJ1-1	TRBD1	CATSRQGARNTEAFF	TGTGCCACCAGCCGACAGGGGGCTAGGAACACTGAAGCTTTCTTT
NA	TRBV5-6	TRBJ1-2	NA	CASGSRRGYGYTF	TGTGCCAGCGGTTCGAGGAGGGGCTATGGCTACACCTTC
NA	TRBV10-3	TRBJ1-1	NA	CASLGAFGAFF	TGTGCCAGCCTGGGGGCATTTGGCGCTTTCTTT
NA	TRBV20-1	TRBJ2-1	TRBD2	CSAPRGGGDNEQFF	TGCAGTGCCCCCAGGGGCGGGGGGGACAATGAGCAGTTCTTC
NA	TRBV9	TRBJ2-7	TRBD1	CASSVGLGQAYEQYF	TGTGCCAGCAGCGTAGGCTTGGGACAGGCCTACGAGCAGTACTTC
NA	TRBV7-2	TRBJ2-1	TRBD2	CASSSGRGEQFF	TGTGCCAGCAGCTCTGGGAGGGGAGAGCAGTTCTTC
NA	TRBV7-9	TRBJ1-3	TRBD1	CASTRGAIYF	TGTGCCAGCACCAGGGGGGCTATATATTTT
NA	TRBV2	TRBJ1-2	NA	CASSAKDGYTF	TGTGCCAGCAGTGCAAAGGATGGCTACACCTTC
NA	TRBV7-9	TRBJ1-2	TRBD1	CASSLPTGSNYGYTF	TGTGCCAGCAGCCTCCCGACAGGGTCTAACTATGGCTACACCTTC
many	TRBV20-1	TRBJ1-2	TRBD1	CSAPDRPYGYTF	TGCAGTGCTCCGGACAGGCCCTATGGCTACACCTTC
NA	TRBV9	TRBJ1-6	NA	CASSTFDRIGNSPLHF	TGTGCCAGCAGCACCTTCGACAGGATCGGTAATTCACCCCTCCACTTT
NA	TRBV2	TRBJ2-5	NA	CASGGVETQYF	TGTGCCAGCGGTGGGGTTGAGACCCAGTACTTC
many	TRBV4-1	TRBJ1-2	NA	CASSQGDGYTF	TGCGCCAGCAGCCAAGGGGATGGCTACACCTTC
many	TRBV7-3	TRBJ2-3	TRBD2	CASSETSSLADTQYF	TGTGCCAGCAGCGAGACTAGCAGTCTTGCAGATACGCAGTATTTT
many	TRBV7-9	TRBJ2-5	TRBD2	CASSLALGAGVVETQYF	TGTGCCAGCAGCTTAGCGCTCGGGGCGGGAGTCGTAGAGACCCAGTACTTC
once	TRBV29-1	TRBJ2-3	NA	CSGEKGGTDTQYF	TGCAGCGGTGAAAAGGGGGGCACAGATACGCAGTATTTT
NA	TRBV29-1	TRBJ1-2	TRBD1	CSVVVGGQKNYGYTF	TGCAGCGTTGTGGTTGGGGGACAGAAAAACTATGGCTACACCTTC
NA	TRBV7-3	TRBJ1-2	TRBD1	CASSSAGTGTRNGYTF	TGTGCCAGCAGCTCGGCCGGGACAGGGACGCGCAATGGCTACACCTTC
few	TRBV6-5	TRBJ1-2	TRBD1	CASSYTDAGGPDYGYTF	TGTGCCAGCAGTTACACCGATGCAGGGGGCCCGGACTATGGCTACACCTTC
NA	TRBV27	TRBJ2-2	TRBD2	CASSLFGLAGVTGELFF	TGTGCCAGCAGTTTATTCGGGCTAGCGGGGGTCACCGGGGAGCTGTTTTTT
many	TRBV6-1	TRBJ2-6	NA	CASSEGWGTSGANVLTF	TGTGCCAGCAGTGAAGGTTGGGGGACCTCTGGGGCCAACGTCCTGACTTTC
NA	TRBV7-2	TRBJ2-2	NA	CASRGGPNELFF	TGTGCCAGCAGGGGTGGGCCCAATGAGCTGTTTTTT
many	TRBV6-1	TRBJ2-1	TRBD2	CASSRSGASYNEQFF	TGTGCCAGCAGTAGAAGCGGGGCCTCCTACAATGAGCAGTTCTTC
many	TRBV6-1	TRBJ2-7	NA	CASSRDSYEQYF	TGTGCCAGCAGTCGGGACTCCTACGAGCAGTACTTC
many	TRBV19	TRBJ1-4	NA	CASSDPWSGDEKLFF	TGTGCCAGTAGCGACCCCTGGTCGGGGGACGAAAAACTGTTTTTT
NA	TRBV7-2	TRBJ1-1	NA	CASSLVRGSTEAFF	TGTGCCAGCAGCTTAGTCAGGGGCTCCACTGAAGCTTTCTTT
many	TRBV5-4	TRBJ2-7	TRBD1	CASSPDRESSYEQYF	TGTGCCAGCAGTCCTGACAGGGAGAGCTCCTACGAGCAGTACTTC
many	TRBV5-6	TRBJ1-5	NA	CASSLAGVGQPQHF	TGTGCCAGCAGCTTGGCGGGGGTTGGTCAGCCCCAGCATTTT
NA	TRBV9	TRBJ2-7	TRBD2	CASSGGLAGREQYF	TGTGCCAGCAGCGGAGGACTAGCGGGGCGCGAGCAGTACTTC
once	TRBV20-1	TRBJ1-2	NA	CSAGEQGRNGYTF	TGCAGTGCTGGGGAGCAGGGACGGAACGGCTACACCTTC
few	TRBV7-8	TRBJ2-5	NA	CASSIEGETQYF	TGTGCCAGCAGCATAGAGGGGGAGACCCAGTACTTC
NA	TRBV29-1	TRBJ1-2	TRBD1	CSVETGTVGGYTF	TGCAGCGTTGAGACAGGGACAGTTGGTGGCTACACCTTC
NA	TRBV15	TRBJ2-2	NA	CATSSVGTGELFF	TGTGCCACCAGCAGTGTCGGCACCGGGGAGCTGTTTTTT
once	TRBV2	TRBJ1-2	NA	CARGGSVVSASGYTF	TGTGCCAGGGGAGGGTCAGTTGTCTCGGCCTCTGGCTACACCTTC
many	TRBV7-6	TRBJ1-6	NA	CASSLGGNLDNSPLHF	TGTGCCAGCAGCTTAGGGGGGAACCTCGATAATTCACCCCTCCACTTT
many	TRBV5-4	TRBJ2-3	TRBD2	CASSTGTSVVTQYF	TGTGCCAGCAGCACCGGGACTAGCGTGGTAACGCAGTATTTT